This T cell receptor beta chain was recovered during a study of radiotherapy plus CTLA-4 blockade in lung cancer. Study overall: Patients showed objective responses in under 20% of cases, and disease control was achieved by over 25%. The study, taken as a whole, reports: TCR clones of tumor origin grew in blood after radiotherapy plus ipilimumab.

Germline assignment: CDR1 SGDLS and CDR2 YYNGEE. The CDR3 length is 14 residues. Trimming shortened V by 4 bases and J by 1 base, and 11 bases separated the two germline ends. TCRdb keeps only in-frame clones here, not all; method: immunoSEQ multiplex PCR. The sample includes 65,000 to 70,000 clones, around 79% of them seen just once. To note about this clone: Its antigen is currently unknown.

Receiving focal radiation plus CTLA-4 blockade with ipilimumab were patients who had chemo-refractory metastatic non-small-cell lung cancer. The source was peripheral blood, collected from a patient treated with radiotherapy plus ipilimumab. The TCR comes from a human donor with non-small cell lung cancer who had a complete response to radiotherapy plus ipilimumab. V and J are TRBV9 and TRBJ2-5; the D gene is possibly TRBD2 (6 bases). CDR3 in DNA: TGTGCCAGCAGCCCGGGGGACTCCCAAGAGACCCAGTACTTC. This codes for CASSPGDSQETQYF.